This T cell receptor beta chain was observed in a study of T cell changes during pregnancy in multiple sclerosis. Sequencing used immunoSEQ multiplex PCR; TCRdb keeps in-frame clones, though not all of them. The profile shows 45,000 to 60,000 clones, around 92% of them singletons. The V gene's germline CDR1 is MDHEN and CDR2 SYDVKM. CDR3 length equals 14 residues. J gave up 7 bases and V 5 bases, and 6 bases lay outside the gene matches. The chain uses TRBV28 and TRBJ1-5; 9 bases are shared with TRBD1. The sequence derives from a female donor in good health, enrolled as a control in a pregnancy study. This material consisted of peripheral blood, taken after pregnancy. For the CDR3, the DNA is TGTGCCAGCAGTCCAGGGACAGGGAGCCAGCCCCAGCATTTT. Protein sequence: CASSPGTGSQPQHF. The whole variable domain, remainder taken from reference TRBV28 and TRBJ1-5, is DVKVTQSSRYLVKRTGEKVFLECVQDMDHENMFWYRQDPGLGLRLIYFSYDVKMKEKGDIPEGYSVSREKKERFSLILESASTNQTSMYLCASSPGTGSQPQHFGDGTRLSIL.